A single sample gave rise to the 18 T cell receptor beta chains below, sequenced in a study of cytomegalovirus exposure and HLA in healthy donors. The primer mix had 60 Vbeta and 13 Jbeta primers. This table comes from immunoSEQ multiplex PCR, and its TCRdb copy is limited to in-frame clones, with some not included. The table has about 75,000 clones, approximately 82% seen once. Sample: PBMCs. These receptors all come from a man aged 70 or older in good health and CMV-seropositive.

V gene TRBV11-2 combines with J gene TRBJ1-4; D is uncertain. The CDR3 covers 15 residues. Germline V CDR1 and CDR2: SGHAT, FQNNGV. Between the trimmed V and J ends, which lost 6 bases and 8 bases, there was a span of 19 bases. This CDR3 is CASRLNPSDGEKLFF. The CDR3 DNA is TGTGCCAGCAGGTTAAACCCGAGTGACGGGGAAAAACTGTTTTTT.

This clone was found once. V gene TRBV18 combines with J gene TRBJ1-2; D may be TRBD1 (6 bases). Germline V lookup: CDR1 KGHSH, CDR2 LQKENI. This CDR3 contains 15 residues. V was pared by 3 bases and J by 6 bases, with 17 bases between. CDR3 amino acids: CASSPFGQRGDGYTF. CDR3 nucleotide sequence: TGTGCCAGCTCACCCTTCGGACAGCGGGGGGATGGCTACACCTTC. Combining the CDR3 with reference TRBV18 and TRBJ1-2 gives the whole variable domain NAGVMQNPRHLVRRRGQEARLRCSPMKGHSHVYWYRQLPEEGLKFMVYLQKENIIDESGMPKERFSAEFPKEGPSILRIQQVVRGDSAAYFCASSPFGQRGDGYTFGSGTRLTVV.

The rearrangement uses TRBV14 and TRBJ2-7; D is perhaps TRBD1 (6 bases). The CDR3 has 14 amino acids. Trimming left V 4 bases short and J 4 bases short, with 14 bases between. The germline gives CDR1 SGHDN, CDR2 FVKESK. As DNA, the CDR3 is TGTGCCAGCAGCCGGGTCAGGGGATCGTACGAGCAGTACTTC. Translating it yields CASSRVRGSYEQYF. Using reference TRBV14 and TRBJ2-7 for the parts outside the CDR3, the full variable domain is EAGVTQFPSHSVIEKGQTVTLRCDPISGHDNLYWYRRVMGKEIKFLLHFVKESKQDESGMPNNRFLAERTGGTYSTLKVQPAELEDSGVYFCASSRVRGSYEQYFGPGTRLTVT.

The chain couples TRBV29-1 to TRBJ2-5; D possibly corresponds to TRBD2 (6 bases). CDR3 length: 14 amino acids. V was clipped by 4 bases and J by 5 bases, with 17 bases between them. Looked up from germline, CDR1 is SQVTM and CDR2 is ANQGSEA. The CDR3 DNA reads as TGCAGCGTTGCCCTACAGCAGGGAGGTGAGACCCAGTACTTC. Protein: CSVALQQGGETQYF.

The count of this clone is one. The V call is TRBV28, the J call TRBJ2-1, with 9 bases lining up with TRBD2. CDR3 length: 15 residues. Trimming took 5 bases from V and 6 from J; bases not matched to a gene: 8. Germline values: CDR1 MDHEN, CDR2 SYDVKM. The CDR3: CASSPIAGAGNEQFF. The CDR3 bases are TGTGCCAGCAGTCCCATAGCGGGAGCGGGCAATGAGCAGTTCTTC.

This clone was counted between two and nine times. DNA of the CDR3: TGTGCCAGCTCAGGGACACGAAACACCGGGGAGCTGTTTTTT. This codes for CASSGTRNTGELFF. The J gene is TRBJ2-2, the V gene TRBV18, with a weak D call TRBD1 (6 bases). V gave up 5 bases and J gave up 2 bases, with 9 bases separating them. The germline V gene has CDR1 KGHSH and CDR2 LQKENI. The CDR3 has 14 residues.

This clone was seen a handful of times. This rearrangement joins TRBV6-1 to TRBJ1-4, with a tentative D call TRBD1 (6 bases). The V and J ends lost 4 bases and 5 bases respectively, with 14 bases between them. The CDR3 is 15 residues long. CDR1 is MNHNS, CDR2 SASEGT, per germline. In nucleotides, the CDR3 is TGTGCCAGCAGTGTCCAGACAGGTCTCAATGAAAAACTGTTTTTT. It encodes CASSVQTGLNEKLFF.

The chain carries TRBV6-1 and TRBJ2-5; 10 nucleotides match TRBD2. The CDR3 is made up of 15 amino acids. Germline V gene lookup returns CDR1 MNHNS and CDR2 SASEGT. J was trimmed by 5 bases and V by 7 bases; bases with no gene match: 10. The CDR3 here is CASMGLAGGRETQYF. As DNA, the CDR3 is TGTGCCAGCATGGGGTTAGCGGGGGGAAGGGAGACCCAGTACTTC.

The chain carries TRBV5-1 and TRBJ1-2, with D unclear. V was trimmed by 4 bases and J by 2 bases, leaving 9 bases between them. The V gene's germline CDR1 is SGHRS and CDR2 YFSETQ. The CDR3 sequence is 13 residues long. CDR3 nucleotides: TGCGCCAGCAGCACTGACGGGAACTATGGCTACACCTTC. It specifies CASSTDGNYGYTF. Based on the CDR3 plus reference TRBV5-1 and TRBJ1-2, the full variable domain is KAGVTQTPRYLIKTRGQQVTLSCSPISGHRSVSWYQQTPGQGLQFLFEYFSETQRNKGNFPGRFSGRQFSNSRSEMNVSTLELGDSALYLCASSTDGNYGYTFGSGTRLTVV.

The chain has TRBV16 and TRBJ1-5; no clear D. The CDR3 is 14 amino acids. The germline CDR1 and CDR2 sequences are KGHSY and FQNENV. The V and J ends lost 1 base and 4 bases respectively, with 8 bases between them. DNA of the CDR3: TGTGCCAGCAGCCAATTACAGCTAAATCAGCCCCAGCATTTT. Translated, it gives CASSQLQLNQPQHF.

The genes are TRBV7-3 and TRBJ2-2; the match to TRBD1 covers 8 bases. This CDR3 spans 15 amino acids. CDR1 and CDR2 from the germline V gene are SGHTA and FQGTGA. J gave up 1 base and V 5 bases, and 3 bases lay outside the gene matches. The CDR3 coding sequence is TGTGCCAGCAGCCCCGGGACAGGGAACACCGGGGAGCTGTTTTTT. It yields the protein CASSPGTGNTGELFF.

This chain connects TRBV15 to TRBJ2-1; D might be TRBD1 (5 bases). CDR3 length: 14 amino acids. V dropped 8 bases and J dropped 0 bases, with 11 bases sitting between them. Germline V gene lookup returns CDR1 LNHNV and CDR2 YYDKDF (reference sequence). Written as DNA, the CDR3 is TGTGCCACCCAAGGGGCCAGCTCCTACAATGAGCAGTTCTTC. Protein: CATQGASSYNEQFF.

This clone turned up a few times. This chain connects TRBV10-3 to TRBJ2-1; the match to TRBD2 covers 10 bases. CDR1 and CDR2 from the germline V gene are ENHRY and SYGVKD. The CDR3 loop spans 20 amino acids. V lost 0 bases, J lost 0 bases, and 11 bases stayed unmatched. The CDR3 here is CAISESDGLAGGFSYNEQFF. For the CDR3, the DNA is TGTGCCATCAGTGAGTCGGACGGTTTAGCGGGGGGCTTCTCCTACAATGAGCAGTTCTTC.

This clone was seen only once. The rearrangement joins TRBV7-2 to TRBJ2-3; D is uncertain. Germline-derived CDR1 and CDR2 are SGHTA and FQGNSA. The CDR3 loop spans 13 amino acids. V lost 3 bases and J 2 bases, leaving 6 bases between the germline ends. This CDR3 is CASSLGFTDTQYF. The CDR3 bases are TGTGCCAGCAGCTTGGGCTTCACAGATACGCAGTATTTT.

The chain employs TRBV19 and TRBJ1-2, with 7 bases lining up with TRBD1. With V trimmed by 4 bases and J by 2 bases, 1 base remained unmatched. The germline V gene has CDR1 LNHDA and CDR2 SQIVND (reference sequence). CDR3 length equals 13 residues. The CDR3 DNA follows: TGTGCCAGTAGTACGGGACAGAACTATGGCTACACCTTC. Its protein is CASSTGQNYGYTF.

This chain uses TRBV5-4 with TRBJ2-7, with 7 bases lining up with TRBD1. The CDR3 sequence is 14 residues long. Trimming cost V 4 bases and J 0 bases; bases outside gene matches: 4. Germline assignment: CDR1 SGHNT and CDR2 YYREEE (reference sequence). DNA for the CDR3: TGTGCCAGCAGCCCCCGGACAGGCTCCTACGAGCAGTACTTC. Translated: CASSPRTGSYEQYF. The full variable domain, completed using reference TRBV5-4 and TRBJ2-7, is ETGVTQSPTHLIKTRGQQVTLRCSSQSGHNTVSWYQQALGQGPQFIFQYYREEENGRGNFPPRFSGLQFPNYSSELNVNALELDDSALYLCASSPRTGSYEQYFGPGTRLTVT.

The rearrangement uses TRBV15 and TRBJ2-7; TRBD2 might be the D (6 bases). There are 15 residues in the CDR3. V shed 0 bases and J shed 5 bases, with 14 bases lying between them. Germline V gene sequence: CDR1 LNHNV, CDR2 YYDKDF (reference sequence). As DNA, the CDR3 is TGTGCCACCAGCAGAGACCTGGGACTCGGCGACGAGCAGTACTTC. It encodes CATSRDLGLGDEQYF.

This clone was seen a single time. The chain joins TRBV7-2 to TRBJ2-7, with TRBD2 identical over 8 bases. V gave up 2 bases and J gave up 9 bases; unmatched junction bases: 9. Germline V lookup: CDR1 SGHTA, CDR2 FQGNSA. The CDR3 contains 14 residues. CDR3 sequence reads: CASSLWRGAGVQYF. The CDR3 bases are TGTGCCAGCAGCTTATGGCGGGGGGCCGGGGTGCAGTACTTC.